Listed below are T cell receptor beta chains from one sample, sequenced in a study of blood T cells in healthy people across ages. One entry per CDR3 protein, called by TCRdb with MiXCR from the 5' RACE reads. This sample has about 1.8 million distinct CDR3 sequences, with 49% found just once. The specimen was blood. These TCRs come from a woman between 40 and 50 years old in good health. Both conserved end residues are part of each CDR3. D genes are given only for firm matches. Not all rows give a size; the values are once, few, many and, for expanded clones, a class.

CDR3 DNA: TGTGCCATCTTCGGGCGGGGGTACTACGAGCAGTACTTC; CDR3 protein: CAIFGRGYYEQYF; D gene: TRBD2; J gene: TRBJ2-7; CDR3 length: 13; V gene: TRBV2; clone size: .
CDR3 DNA: TGTGCCAGCAGCGCCGCGCAACAGGCGGGAGAGACCCAGTACTTC; CDR3 protein: CASSAAQQAGETQYF; D gene: .; J gene: TRBJ2-5; CDR3 length: 15; V gene: TRBV9; clone size: .
CDR3 DNA: TGCAGCGTAGGATTTTGGTCAGGACTAGCGGGTTACGAGCAGTACTTC; CDR3 protein: CSVGFWSGLAGYEQYF; D gene: TRBD2; J gene: TRBJ2-7; CDR3 length: 16; V gene: TRBV29-1; clone size: few
CDR3 DNA: TGTGCCAGCAGCTTGGGTGGGGCAGTCGGGCAGTACTTC; CDR3 protein: CASSLGGAVGQYF; D gene: .; J gene: TRBJ2-7; CDR3 length: 13; V gene: TRBV7-2; clone size: few
CDR3 DNA: TGTGCCAGCAGCCCGCCACAGGAGCAAGAGACCCAGTACTTC; CDR3 protein: CASSPPQEQETQYF; D gene: .; J gene: TRBJ2-5; CDR3 length: 14; V gene: TRBV7-2; clone size: .
CDR3 DNA: TGTGCCAGCAGCCAAGAGACCCAGACCTATGGCTACACCTTC; CDR3 protein: CASSQETQTYGYTF; D gene: .; J gene: TRBJ1-2; CDR3 length: 14; V gene: TRBV4-2; clone size: .
CDR3 DNA: TGTGCCACCAGCAGAGTTACCGGAGGAGAGACCCAGTACTTC; CDR3 protein: CATSRVTGGETQYF; D gene: .; J gene: TRBJ2-5; CDR3 length: 14; V gene: TRBV15; clone size: .
CDR3 DNA: TGTGCCATCGGACAACACCAAGAGACCCAGTACTTC; CDR3 protein: CAIGQHQETQYF; D gene: .; J gene: TRBJ2-5; CDR3 length: 12; V gene: TRBV10-3; clone size: .
CDR3 DNA: TGTGCCAGCAGTGGGACAGGGGCCTACGAGCAGTACTTC; CDR3 protein: CASSGTGAYEQYF; D gene: TRBD1; J gene: TRBJ2-7; CDR3 length: 13; V gene: TRBV28; clone size: many
CDR3 DNA: TGTGCCAGCAGCGCCCGGGACAGGAGAAACATTCAGTACTTC; CDR3 protein: CASSARDRRNIQYF; D gene: TRBD1; J gene: TRBJ2-4; CDR3 length: 14; V gene: TRBV14; clone size: .
CDR3 DNA: TGTGCCAGCAGTACAAGGCTGGAGACCCAGTACTTC; CDR3 protein: CASSTRLETQYF; D gene: .; J gene: TRBJ2-5; CDR3 length: 12; V gene: TRBV28; clone size: .
CDR3 DNA: TGTGCCAGCAGCTCCCCCCGGGGGGCGTCCTCCTACGAGCAGTACTTC; CDR3 protein: CASSSPRGASSYEQYF; D gene: .; J gene: TRBJ2-7; CDR3 length: 16; V gene: TRBV7-9; clone size: .
CDR3 DNA: TGTGCCAGCAGCCAAGATTCAAGGACTTGGAGAGAGACCCAGTACTTC; CDR3 protein: CASSQDSRTWRETQYF; D gene: .; J gene: TRBJ2-5; CDR3 length: 16; V gene: TRBV3-1; clone size: .
CDR3 DNA: TGCAGTGCTAGAACCCTAGGCAGGGATCCTCAAGAGACCCAGTACTTC; CDR3 protein: CSARTLGRDPQETQYF; D gene: .; J gene: TRBJ2-5; CDR3 length: 16; V gene: TRBV20-1; clone size: .
CDR3 DNA: TGTGCCAGCAGTGAAGGATGGTCTGGGGCGATCGGTTATGGCTACACCTTC; CDR3 protein: CASSEGWSGAIGYGYTF; D gene: .; J gene: TRBJ1-2; CDR3 length: 17; V gene: TRBV2; clone size: few
CDR3 DNA: TGCGCCAGCAGCCCGACGGAGAATGAAAAACTGTTTTTT; CDR3 protein: CASSPTENEKLFF; D gene: .; J gene: TRBJ1-4; CDR3 length: 13; V gene: TRBV4-3; clone size: few
CDR3 DNA: TGTGCCAGCAGCGAACTCAGGGGGGCCAACGCCCTGACTTTC; CDR3 protein: CASSELRGANALTF; D gene: .; J gene: TRBJ2-6; CDR3 length: 14; V gene: TRBV25-1; clone size: .